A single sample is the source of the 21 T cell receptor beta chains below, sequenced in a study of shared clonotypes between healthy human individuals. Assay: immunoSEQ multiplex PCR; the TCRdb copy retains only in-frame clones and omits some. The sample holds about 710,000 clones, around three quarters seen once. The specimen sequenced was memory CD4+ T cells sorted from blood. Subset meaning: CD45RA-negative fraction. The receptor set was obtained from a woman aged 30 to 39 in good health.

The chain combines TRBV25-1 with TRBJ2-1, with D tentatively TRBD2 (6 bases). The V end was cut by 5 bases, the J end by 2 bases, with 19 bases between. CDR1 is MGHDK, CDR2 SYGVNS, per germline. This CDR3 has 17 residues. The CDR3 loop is CASSTVSGGITYNEQFF. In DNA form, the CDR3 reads TGTGCCAGCAGTACGGTGTCTGGCGGGATAACCTACAATGAGCAGTTCTTC.

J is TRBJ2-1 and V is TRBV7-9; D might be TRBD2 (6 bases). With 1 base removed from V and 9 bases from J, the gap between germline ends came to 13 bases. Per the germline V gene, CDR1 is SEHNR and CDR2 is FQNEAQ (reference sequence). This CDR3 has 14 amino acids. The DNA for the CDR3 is TGTGCCAGCAGCTTAGTCGGGGGAGTGGTTGAGCAGTTCTTC. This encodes CASSLVGGVVEQFF.

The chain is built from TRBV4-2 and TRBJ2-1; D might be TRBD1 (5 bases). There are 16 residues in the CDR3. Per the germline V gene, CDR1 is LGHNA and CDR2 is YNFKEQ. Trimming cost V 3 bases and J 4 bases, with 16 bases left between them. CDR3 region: CASSQDILGDYNEQFF. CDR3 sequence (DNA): TGTGCCAGCAGCCAGGACATCCTAGGGGATTACAATGAGCAGTTCTTC.

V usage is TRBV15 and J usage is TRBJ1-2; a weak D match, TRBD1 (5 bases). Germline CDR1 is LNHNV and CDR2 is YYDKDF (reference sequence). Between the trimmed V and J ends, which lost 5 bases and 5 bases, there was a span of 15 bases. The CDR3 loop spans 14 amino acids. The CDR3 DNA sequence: TGTGCCACCAGCCCTGGACAACTCGTATATGGCTACACCTTC. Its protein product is CATSPGQLVYGYTF.

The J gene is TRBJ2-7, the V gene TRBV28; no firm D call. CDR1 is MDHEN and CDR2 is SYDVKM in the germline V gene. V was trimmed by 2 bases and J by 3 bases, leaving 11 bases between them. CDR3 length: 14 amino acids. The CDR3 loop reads CASSLRFGDYEQYF. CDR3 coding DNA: TGTGCCAGCAGTTTACGGTTCGGCGACTACGAGCAGTACTTC.

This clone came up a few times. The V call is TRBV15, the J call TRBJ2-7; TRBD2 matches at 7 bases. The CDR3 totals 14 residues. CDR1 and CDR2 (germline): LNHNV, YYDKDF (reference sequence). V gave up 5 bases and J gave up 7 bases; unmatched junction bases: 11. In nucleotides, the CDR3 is TGTGCCACCAGCGATCAGCGGGGCCCTTGGGAGCAGTACTTC. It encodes CATSDQRGPWEQYF. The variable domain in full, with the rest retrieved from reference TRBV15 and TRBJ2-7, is DAMVIQNPRYQVTQFGKPVTLSCSQTLNHNVMYWYQQKSSQAPKLLFHYYDKDFNNEADTPDNFQSRRPNTSFCFLDIRSPGLGDTAMYLCATSDQRGPWEQYFGPGTRLTVT.

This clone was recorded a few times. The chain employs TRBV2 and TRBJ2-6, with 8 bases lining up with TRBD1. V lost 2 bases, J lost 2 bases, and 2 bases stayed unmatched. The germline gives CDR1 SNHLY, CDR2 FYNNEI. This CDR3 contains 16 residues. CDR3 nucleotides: TGTGCCAGCAGTGAAACAGGGGGAACTGGGGCCAACGTCCTGACTTTC. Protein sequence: CASSETGGTGANVLTF.

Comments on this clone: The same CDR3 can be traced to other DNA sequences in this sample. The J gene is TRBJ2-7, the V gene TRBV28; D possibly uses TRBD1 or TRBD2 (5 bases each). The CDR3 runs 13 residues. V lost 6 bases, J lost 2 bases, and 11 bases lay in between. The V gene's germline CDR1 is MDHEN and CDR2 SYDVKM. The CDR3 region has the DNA TGTGCCAGCAGCCCGGGACCGACCTACGAGCAGTACTTC. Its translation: CASSPGPTYEQYF.

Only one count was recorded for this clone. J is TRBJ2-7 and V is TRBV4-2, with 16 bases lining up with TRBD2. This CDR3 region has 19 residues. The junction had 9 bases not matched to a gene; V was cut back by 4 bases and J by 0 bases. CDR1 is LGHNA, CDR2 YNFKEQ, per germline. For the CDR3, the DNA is TGTGCCAGCAGCCGATTCACCGGGACTAGCGGGAGGGGCTCCTACGAGCAGTACTTC. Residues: CASSRFTGTSGRGSYEQYF.

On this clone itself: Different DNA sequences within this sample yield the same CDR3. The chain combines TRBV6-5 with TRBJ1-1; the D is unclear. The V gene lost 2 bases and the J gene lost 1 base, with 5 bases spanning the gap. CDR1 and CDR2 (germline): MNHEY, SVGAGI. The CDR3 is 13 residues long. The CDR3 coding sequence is TGTGCCAGCAGTTACGGCAGGAACACTGAAGCTTTCTTT. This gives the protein CASSYGRNTEAFF.

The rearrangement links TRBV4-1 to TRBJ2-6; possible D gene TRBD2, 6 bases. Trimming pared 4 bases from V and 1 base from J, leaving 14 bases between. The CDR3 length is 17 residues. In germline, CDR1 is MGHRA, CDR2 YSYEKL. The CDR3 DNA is TGCGCCAGCAGCCTTGCGGAGGGAGCTTCTGGGGCCAACGTCCTGACTTTC. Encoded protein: CASSLAEGASGANVLTF.

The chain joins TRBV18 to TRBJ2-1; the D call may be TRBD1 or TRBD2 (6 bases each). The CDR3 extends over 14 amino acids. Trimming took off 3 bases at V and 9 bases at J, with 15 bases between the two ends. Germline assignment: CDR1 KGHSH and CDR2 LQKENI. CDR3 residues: CASSPSSEGGEQFF. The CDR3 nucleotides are TGTGCCAGCTCACCTTCTAGCGAGGGGGGTGAGCAGTTCTTC.

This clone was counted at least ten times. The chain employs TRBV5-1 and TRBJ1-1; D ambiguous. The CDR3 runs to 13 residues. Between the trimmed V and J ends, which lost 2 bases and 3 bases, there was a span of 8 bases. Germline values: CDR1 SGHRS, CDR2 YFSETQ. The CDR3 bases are TGCGCCAGCAGCTTTGACACCCACACTGAAGCTTTCTTT. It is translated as CASSFDTHTEAFF.

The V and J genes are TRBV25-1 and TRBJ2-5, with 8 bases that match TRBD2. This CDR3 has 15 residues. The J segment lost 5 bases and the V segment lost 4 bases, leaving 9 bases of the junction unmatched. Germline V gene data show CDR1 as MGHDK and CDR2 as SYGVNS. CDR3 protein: CASSGLTSVSETQYF. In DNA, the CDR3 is TGTGCCAGCAGTGGCTTGACTAGCGTGTCGGAGACCCAGTACTTC. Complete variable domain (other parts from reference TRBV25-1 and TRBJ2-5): EADIYQTPRYLVIGTGKKITLECSQTMGHDKMYWYQQDPGMELHLIHYSYGVNSTEKGDLSSESTVSRIRTEHFPLTLESARPSHTSQYLCASSGLTSVSETQYFGPGTRLLVL.

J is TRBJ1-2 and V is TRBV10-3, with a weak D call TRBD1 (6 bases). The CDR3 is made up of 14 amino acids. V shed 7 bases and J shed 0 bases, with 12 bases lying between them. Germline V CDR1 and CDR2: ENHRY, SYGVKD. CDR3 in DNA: TGTGCCATCACCCAGGACAGTTCTAACTATGGCTACACCTTC. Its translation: CAITQDSSNYGYTF.

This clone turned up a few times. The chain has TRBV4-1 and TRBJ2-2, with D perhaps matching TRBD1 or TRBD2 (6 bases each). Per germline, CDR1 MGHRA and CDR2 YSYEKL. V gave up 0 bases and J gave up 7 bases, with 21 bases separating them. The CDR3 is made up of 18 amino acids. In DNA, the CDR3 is TGCGCCAGCAGCCAAGAGGGACCGGGGGCAGAAAGAAGCGGGGAGCTGTTTTTT. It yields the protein CASSQEGPGAERSGELFF.

The CDR3 sequence is CASSWGQSTDTQYF. CDR3 coding DNA: TGTGCCAGCAGCTGGGGACAGAGCACAGATACGCAGTATTTT. This chain joins TRBV5-6 and TRBJ2-3; 7 bases fit TRBD1. Unmatched junction bases numbered 1, after V lost 3 bases and J lost 0 bases. CDR3 length equals 14 residues. Germline CDR1 is SGHDT and CDR2 is YYEEEE.

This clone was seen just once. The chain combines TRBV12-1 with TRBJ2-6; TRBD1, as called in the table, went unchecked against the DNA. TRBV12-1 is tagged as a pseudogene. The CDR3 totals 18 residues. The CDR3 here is CASSPANVGQSRANVLTF. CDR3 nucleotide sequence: TGTGCCAGCAGCCCTGCCAATGTAGGACAAAGTCGGGCCAACGTCCTGACTTTC.

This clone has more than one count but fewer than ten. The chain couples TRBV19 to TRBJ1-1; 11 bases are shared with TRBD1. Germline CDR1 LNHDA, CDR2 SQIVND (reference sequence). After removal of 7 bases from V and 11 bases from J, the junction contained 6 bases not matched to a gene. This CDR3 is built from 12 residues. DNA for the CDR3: TGTGCCAGTAACGGACAGGGGGCCGGTGCTTTCTTT. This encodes CASNGQGAGAFF.

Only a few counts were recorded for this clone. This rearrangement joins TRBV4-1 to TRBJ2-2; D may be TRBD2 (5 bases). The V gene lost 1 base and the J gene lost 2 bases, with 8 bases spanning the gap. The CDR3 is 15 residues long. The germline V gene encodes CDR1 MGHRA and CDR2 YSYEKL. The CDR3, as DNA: TGCGCCAGCAGCCAAGCCAGCGGTAACACCGGGGAGCTGTTTTTT. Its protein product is CASSQASGNTGELFF.

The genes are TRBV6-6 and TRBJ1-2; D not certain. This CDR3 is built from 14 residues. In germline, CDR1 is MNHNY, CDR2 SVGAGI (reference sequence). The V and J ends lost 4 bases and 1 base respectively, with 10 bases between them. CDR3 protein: CASSSSTGNYGYTF. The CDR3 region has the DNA TGTGCCAGCAGTTCGTCCACGGGTAACTATGGCTACACCTTC.